This record looks at one T cell receptor (beta chain) sequence and its context. The data were produced by immunoSEQ multiplex PCR, yet TCRdb's version contains in-frame clones alone and is incomplete. The sample lists 150,000 to 200,000 clones, around 80% occurring once. This entry is derived from a study of blood T cell repertoires in COVID-19. Trimming pared 6 bases from V and 7 bases from J, leaving 13 bases between. The CDR3 contains 13 residues. Germline CDR1 reads MDHEN; CDR2 reads SYDVKM. This sequence joins TRBV28 and TRBJ1-5; weak D call: TRBD1 (5 bases). This clonotype was sampled from a man aged 45 to 65 who had recovered from COVID-19. Sample: PBMCs or T cells enriched from blood (not recorded which). The CDR3 nucleotides are TGTGCCAGCAGGAGTGGAGGGGAGCAGCCCCAGCATTTT. It is translated as CASRSGGEQPQHF.